This T cell receptor (beta chain) was found in a study of T cell changes during pregnancy in multiple sclerosis (dated by TCRdb to 2018 to 2020). Broadly, across the study: The study examined how the T cell repertoire changed over the course of pregnancy in women with multiple sclerosis.

As to this clone: Its antigen target is currently unknown. No per-base quality is available; no much larger clone lies one base away.

The library was produced with the immunoSEQ multiplex PCR assay. Drawn from immuneACCESS, this table holds only the in-frame rearrangements with V and J called that TCRdb kept. Clones are partly lost; checked studies trace under half to an unresolved V gene and leave the rest unexplained. The sample table shows around 66,000 clones, and around 91% are seen once. The ten largest clones capture roughly 2% of the sample. This clonotype originated in a female donor in good health, enrolled as a control in a pregnancy study. The material sequenced was peripheral blood, taken in the third trimester of pregnancy.

The DNA reads as follows: TGTGCCAGCAGCGCTGGGGAGGGAGCTAACTATGGCTACACCTTC. This translates into CASSAGEGANYGYTF. The chain employs TRBV9 and TRBJ1-2; no D gene is confidently identified. CDR1 and CDR2 were assigned from the germline V gene as SGDLS and YYNGEE. V and J lose 3 bases and 0 bases, and a span of 12 bases separates them. The CDR3 goes from the cysteine to the phenylalanine over 15 residues. The entry retains the CDR3 DNA only, 45 bases that are in frame from base 1.